Following are 21 T cell receptor beta chains from one sample sequenced in a study of T cell responses to AZD1222 COVID-19 vaccine. Method: immunoSEQ multiplex PCR; TCRdb's copy keeps in-frame clones and lacks some. Found here are roughly 84,000 clones, 87% of them singletons; the top ten hold 1.5%. This specimen was peripheral blood, taken on day 0 of AZD1222 vaccination. These receptors were collected from an adult in good health.

The CDR3 spells CASSFGTTNEKLFF. CDR3 DNA: TGTGCCAGCAGCTTTGGCACAACTAATGAAAAACTGTTTTTT. This chain joins TRBV5-6 and TRBJ1-4; D remains ambiguous. Germline V CDR1 and CDR2: SGHDT, YYEEEE. The V end lost 2 bases, the J end lost 0 bases, and 5 bases lay between the germline ends. The CDR3 covers 14 residues.

The genes are TRBV5-1 and TRBJ1-2; no clear D. Per germline, CDR1 SGHRS and CDR2 YFSETQ. Trimming shortened V by 2 bases and J by 4 bases, and 6 bases separated the two germline ends. The CDR3 sequence is 12 residues long. Here the CDR3 DNA reads TGCGCCAGCAGCTTCAGTTCCTATGGCTACACCTTC. This gives the protein CASSFSSYGYTF.

The chain combines TRBV9 with TRBJ2-5; TRBD1 matches at 10 bases. Looked up from germline, CDR1 is SGDLS and CDR2 is YYNGEE. V shed 3 bases and J 1 base; nucleotides not matched to a gene: 9. The CDR3 is 17 amino acids. The chain's CDR3 is CASSASRDRGFQETQYF. The CDR3 DNA is TGTGCCAGCAGCGCAAGCCGGGACAGGGGCTTCCAAGAGACCCAGTACTTC.

The rearrangement joins TRBV9 to TRBJ1-1, with 10 bases lining up with TRBD1. Germline CDR1 SGDLS, CDR2 YYNGEE. This CDR3 is 16 amino acids long. Trimming removed 3 bases from V and 2 bases from J; junction bases left unmatched: 7. CDR3 protein: CASSAPGQGSNTEAFF. CDR3 DNA sequence: TGTGCCAGCAGCGCGCCGGGACAGGGGTCCAACACTGAAGCTTTCTTT.

The chain recombines TRBV7-9 with TRBJ1-1; D is unclear. This CDR3 has 14 residues. V was cut by 5 bases and J by 1 base, with 11 bases left in between. Germline V gives CDR1 SEHNR, CDR2 FQNEAQ (reference sequence). The CDR3 DNA is TGTGCCAGCAGCCCCCCTAAGACGAACACTGAAGCTTTCTTT. It encodes CASSPPKTNTEAFF.

V and J are TRBV12-3 or TRBV12-4 and TRBJ1-2, with TRBD1 matching 10 bases. The CDR3 totals 13 residues. V lost 6 bases and J lost 8; bases outside the gene matches: 6. The CDR3 loop reads CASRADRGRGYTF. Written as DNA, the CDR3 is TGTGCCAGCAGGGCCGACAGGGGGCGCGGCTACACCTTC.

The V gene is TRBV5-1, the J gene TRBJ2-3; TRBD2 matches at 8 bases. Unmatched junction bases numbered 7, after V lost 0 bases and J lost 4 bases. This CDR3 region has 16 residues. Germline values: CDR1 SGHRS, CDR2 YFSETQ. The CDR3 spells CASSLVGAGASDTQYF. The CDR3 bases are TGCGCCAGCAGCTTGGTGGGAGCGGGAGCTTCAGATACGCAGTATTTT.

The chain has TRBV13 and TRBJ2-1; D gene uncertain. The CDR3 sequence is 15 residues long. The ends were cut back, 1 base at V and 6 bases at J, with 13 bases in the middle. CDR1 is PRHDT, CDR2 FYEKMQ, per germline (reference sequence). The CDR3, as DNA: TGTGCCAGCAGCTTAGAGGCCTCCAGCAGCAATGAGCAGTTCTTC. This translates into CASSLEASSSNEQFF.

J is TRBJ2-1 and V is TRBV11-1; TRBD2 aligns across 11 bases. Germline assignment: CDR1 SGHAT and CDR2 FQDESV (reference sequence). The V and J ends lost 4 bases and 5 bases, in that order; junction bases with no gene match: 7. The CDR3 runs to 16 residues. The CDR3 sequence: CASSYRGLAEDNEQFF. DNA for the CDR3: TGTGCCAGCAGCTATAGGGGACTAGCGGAAGACAATGAGCAGTTCTTC.

The V and J genes are TRBV5-1 and TRBJ1-4, with TRBD1 matching over 8 bases. The CDR3 runs to 14 residues. The V segment lost 3 bases and the J segment 2 bases; nucleotides outside the gene matches: 0. The germline gives CDR1 SGHRS, CDR2 YFSETQ. CDR3: CASSSGGTNEKLFF. The CDR3 DNA reads TGCGCCAGCAGCTCAGGGGGCACTAATGAAAAACTGTTTTTT.

The rearrangement uses TRBV18 and TRBJ2-1, with TRBD2 identical over 11 bases. The germline V gene has CDR1 KGHSH and CDR2 LQKENI. CDR3 length equals 16 residues. Trimming removed 3 bases from V and 6 bases from J; junction bases left unmatched: 7. CDR3 sequence reads: CASSPGSGRVGNEQFF. The CDR3 bases are TGTGCCAGCTCACCGGGTAGCGGGAGGGTCGGCAATGAGCAGTTCTTC. Complete variable domain (other parts from reference TRBV18 and TRBJ2-1): NAGVMQNPRHLVRRRGQEARLRCSPMKGHSHVYWYRQLPEEGLKFMVYLQKENIIDESGMPKERFSAEFPKEGPSILRIQQVVRGDSAAYFCASSPGSGRVGNEQFFGPGTRLTVL.

The V call is TRBV29-1, the J call TRBJ1-1, with D unclear. The V gene lost 7 bases and the J gene lost 1 base, with 10 bases spanning the gap. This CDR3 contains 12 residues. Germline lookup yields CDR1 SQVTM and CDR2 ANQGSEA. The CDR3 spells CSAVWGNTEAFF. CDR3 DNA sequence: TGCAGCGCCGTTTGGGGGAACACTGAAGCTTTCTTT.

The chain has TRBV3-1 (or the pseudogene TRBV3-2) and TRBJ2-1; a possible D gene is TRBD2 (6 bases). Between the trimmed V and J ends, which lost 1 base and 7 bases, there was a span of 14 bases. Germline-derived CDR1 and CDR2 are LGHDT and YNNKEL (reference sequence). The CDR3 length is 15 residues. In DNA form, the CDR3 reads TGTGCCAGCAGCCAAGGTGCCTTAGCGGTAAATGAGCAGTTCTTC. It is translated as CASSQGALAVNEQFF.

The V gene is TRBV10-3, the J gene TRBJ1-1; possible D gene TRBD1, 6 bases. Germline loops: CDR1 ENHRY, CDR2 SYGVKD. Trimming removed 7 bases from V and 3 bases from J, with 18 bases in between. The CDR3 extends over 15 amino acids. The CDR3 coding sequence is TGTGCCATCAAGGGCAGGGGAGACGAGGACACTGAAGCTTTCTTT. Protein product: CAIKGRGDEDTEAFF.

The table lists this clone with a count of one. CDR3 loop: CASRRDVNNEQFF. In DNA form, the CDR3 reads TGCGCCAGCAGGCGGGACGTTAACAATGAGCAGTTCTTC. The V and J genes are TRBV5-1 and TRBJ2-1, with D possibly matching TRBD2 (6 bases). This CDR3 comprises 13 residues. The germline V and J ends were trimmed by 5 bases and 5 bases, with 11 bases remaining between them. Germline CDR1 and CDR2: SGHRS and YFSETQ.

The chain is built from TRBV30 and TRBJ1-2; TRBD1 might be the D (6 bases). CDR3 size: 14 residues. In germline, CDR1 is GTSNPN, CDR2 SVGIG (reference sequence). Trimming removed 4 bases at V and 4 bases at J, with 16 bases between. CDR3 loop: CAWTPLDSTYGYTF. Here the CDR3 DNA reads TGTGCCTGGACTCCCTTGGACAGCACCTATGGCTACACCTTC.

The chain carries TRBV7-3 and TRBJ2-2; the D gene is possibly TRBD2 (5 bases). Germline V gene data show CDR1 as SGHTA and CDR2 as FQGTGA. There are 14 residues in the CDR3. V gave up 5 bases and J gave up 6 bases, with 13 bases separating them. The chain's CDR3 is CASSPPREPGELFF. Written as DNA, the CDR3 is TGTGCCAGCAGCCCCCCCCGGGAACCCGGGGAGCTGTTTTTT.

The J gene is TRBJ2-1, the V gene TRBV30, with D uncertain. CDR1 and CDR2 (germline): GTSNPN, SVGIG (reference sequence). The CDR3 length is 13 residues. The V end lost 8 bases, the J end lost 2 bases, and 13 bases lay between the germline ends. In DNA form, the CDR3 reads TGTGCCGGTACAATGGCGACCTACAATGAGCAGTTCTTC. This gives the protein CAGTMATYNEQFF.

This chain joins TRBV6-5 and TRBJ1-5, with D uncertain. CDR1 and CDR2 (germline): MNHEY, SVGAGI. V gave up 7 bases and J gave up 1 base, with 11 bases separating them. This CDR3 is 14 amino acids long. This CDR3 reads CASTTGRSNQPQHF. The CDR3 coding sequence is TGTGCCAGCACCACGGGCAGGAGCAATCAGCCCCAGCATTTT.

There are a few counts of this clone. CDR3 protein: CSASRGDTEAFF. CDR3 DNA sequence: TGCAGTGCTAGTCGGGGGGACACTGAAGCTTTCTTT. The V and J genes are TRBV20-1 and TRBJ1-1, with D perhaps matching TRBD1 (5 bases). The V end lost 3 bases, the J end lost 3 bases, and 8 bases lay between the germline ends. The CDR3 is 12 residues long. Per the germline V gene, CDR1 is DFQATT and CDR2 is SNEGSKA (reference sequence).

This clone was recorded once. This chain uses TRBV19 with TRBJ1-5, with a tentative D call TRBD1 (6 bases). The germline V gene encodes CDR1 LNHDA and CDR2 SQIVND (reference sequence). The CDR3 is 14 residues long. The V end was cut by 5 bases, the J end by 4 bases, with 12 bases between. The CDR3 sequence is CASSPRDNNQPQHF. The CDR3 nucleotides read TGTGCCAGTAGTCCCCGGGACAATAATCAGCCCCAGCATTTT.